This TCR beta chain comes out of a study of cytomegalovirus exposure and HLA in healthy donors. Study context: From about 200 million T cells, an earlier analysis saw 120 million or so unique TCR beta sequences.

Use of 60 Vbeta and 13 Jbeta primers characterized the PCR. The protocol was immunoSEQ multiplex PCR, while the TCRdb copy is restricted to in-frame clones and leaves out a portion. The table includes around 130,000 clones, 75% to 80% detected once. The CDR3 sequence is 14 residues long. In germline, CDR1 is MDHEN, CDR2 SYDVKM. V was pared by 5 bases and J by 6 bases, with 7 bases of the junction left unmatched. General observations from the study: Other equally common chains were less clonally expanded than HLA-associated TCR beta chains, a later analysis showed. A later analysis found common viral pathogens apparently linked to several of the most significant clusters. Reportedly, fewer N-insertions than the approximately 690-donor mean appeared in an Asian-associated ancestry cluster in a later analysis.

Worth noting for this clone: Its antigen remains unidentified.

The sequenced sample was PBMCs. V is TRBV28 and J is TRBJ1-5; TRBD1 matches 7 bases. The sequence came from an older woman in good health and CMV-seronegative. The CDR3 DNA reads as TGTGCCAGCAGTCCGCACAGGGGCGGTCAGCCCCAGCATTTT. Protein sequence: CASSPHRGGQPQHF.